This record concerns one TCR beta chain sequence. Method: immunoSEQ multiplex PCR; TCRdb's copy keeps in-frame clones and lacks some. The table lists around 190,000 clones. The V gene's germline CDR1 is SEHNR and CDR2 FQNEAQ (reference sequence). The CDR3 is 12 residues long. V was clipped by 2 bases and J by 6 bases, with 5 bases between them. This sample was included in a study of control samples from healthy donors and cancer patients. The specimen sequenced was blood. This TCR derives from a woman aged 25 to 39 in good health. The V gene is TRBV7-9, the J gene TRBJ2-1; D call uncertain. CDR3 coding DNA: TGTGCCAGCAGCTTAATCAGCAATGAGCAGTTCTTC. This sequence encodes CASSLISNEQFF.